The sequence of this T cell receptor beta chain was determined in a study of blood T cell repertoires in COVID-19. Study information: Material from acute and convalescent COVID-19 was sourced from the United States, Italy and Spain. PBMCs, B-cell-depleted T cells, or T cells provided the cDNA or gDNA that made up the material.

The germline CDR1 and CDR2 sequences are SGHDT and YYEEEE. This CDR3 is 16 amino acids long. V lost 4 bases and J 4 bases, leaving 20 bases between the germline ends. In the authors' workflow: Cell counts per sample came from amplifying reference gene primers. Clones were read by immunoSEQ multiplex PCR, and TCRdb kept only the in-frame ones, dropping some. The DNA gave D and trimming, while V, J and clone size come from that table. The sample yields tens of thousands of clones, 80% seen once. The sequence was obtained from a woman in her 70s with acute or convalescent COVID-19. What was sequenced was peripheral blood. The chain uses TRBV5-6 and TRBJ1-1; tentatively, D is TRBD1 (6 bases). The DNA of the CDR3 is TGTGCCAGCAGCGTTGGAGCCAGGGGAACAAGCACTGAAGCTTTCTTT. This translates into CASSVGARGTSTEAFF. Full variable domain (outside the CDR3, taken from reference TRBV5-6 and TRBJ1-1): DAGVTQSPTHLIKTRGQQVTLRCSPKSGHDTVSWYQQALGQGPQFIFQYYEEEERQRGNFPDRFSGHQFPNYSSELNVNALLLGDSALYLCASSVGARGTSTEAFFGQGTRLTVV.